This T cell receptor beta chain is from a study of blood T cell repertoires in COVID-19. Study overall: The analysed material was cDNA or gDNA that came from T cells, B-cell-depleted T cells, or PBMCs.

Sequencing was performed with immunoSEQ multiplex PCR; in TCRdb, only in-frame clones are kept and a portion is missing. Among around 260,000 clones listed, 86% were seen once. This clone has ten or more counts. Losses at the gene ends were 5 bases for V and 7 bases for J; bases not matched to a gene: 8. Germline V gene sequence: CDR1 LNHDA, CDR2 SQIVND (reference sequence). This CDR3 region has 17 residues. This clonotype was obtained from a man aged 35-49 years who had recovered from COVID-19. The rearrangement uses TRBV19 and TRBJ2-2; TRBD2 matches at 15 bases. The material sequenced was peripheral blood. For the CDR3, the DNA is TGTGCCAGTAGTCCTGGACTAGCGGGGGGGCCGTTCGGGGAGCTGTTTTTT. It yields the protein CASSPGLAGGPFGELFF.